The present T cell receptor beta chain was sequenced within a study of regulatory T cells in long-lasting Graves disease. Whole-study results and caveats: Results may be inaccurate due to the small sample size.

This clonotype occurred many times. Its cognate antigen is unknown. CDR3 length: 13 amino acids. CDR1 is SGHRS and CDR2 is YFSETQ in the germline V gene. V was pared by 0 bases and J by 3 bases, with 7 bases between. To make TCR beta libraries, researchers used iRepertoire HTBI primers and Arm-PCR of CDR3 regions. Original methodology: The study identified 50 to 70 TRBV and 13 to 15 TRBJ segments across samples. TCRdb ran MiXCR on the multiplex PCR reads and lists one entry per CDR3 protein. The V and J calls and clone size come from TCRdb's table, not from the authors' own analysis. In the table there are some 460,000 distinct CDR3 sequences, 15% to 20% of which are singletons. The sample's time point: newly diagnosed GD, antithyroid drugs for less than 3 months. PBMC-derived RNA was used for the TCR library. These same data were also listed under a study on T cells in Graves' hyperthyroidism and ophthalmopathy. That report adds: Together with thyroid ultrasound, orbital computed tomography, serum thyroxine and TRAb, clinical symptoms were used for diagnoses. Among clonotypes expanded in thyroid above 0.001, most were also found in blood.

This receptor was taken from a man between 40 and 49 years old with Graves disease. V and J are TRBV5-1 and TRBJ2-7; D remains unclear. The material was peripheral blood mononuclear cells (PBMCs), obtained at new diagnosis, from a patient treated with antithyroid drugs. The CDR3 coding sequence is TGCGCCAGCAGCTTGGAACCGAACTACGAGCAGTACTTC. It specifies CASSLEPNYEQYF.